This TCR beta chain is drawn from a study of cytomegalovirus exposure and HLA in healthy donors. Concerning this clone: Its specificity is not known.

PCR employed 60 Vbeta and 13 Jbeta primers. Clones were sequenced by immunoSEQ multiplex PCR, and TCRdb holds only the in-frame ones, with some missing. This sample contains some 89,000 clones. Points from the study as a whole: The authors considered a cluster of highly shared sequence variants likely to be a sequencing artifact. Immune exposure was documented only through CMV serostatus. Prediction of most subjects' HLA-A and HLA-B alleles by TCR beta sequences was reportedly accurate. TCR beta V- and J-gene trimming, according to a later analysis, was linked to a missense DCLRE1C variant.

This TCR was sampled from a woman aged 25 to 45 in good health and CMV-seronegative. The sequencing input was PBMCs.

CDR3 sequence (DNA): TGTGCCAGCAGCAAAGTCGGCGGGAACACTGAAGCTTTCTTT. This codes for CASSKVGGNTEAFF. The chain couples TRBV21-1 to TRBJ1-1. TRBV21-1 is a documented pseudogene. The CDR3 is 14 amino acids.